One and the same sample provided the 20 T cell receptor beta chains below, sequenced in a study of blood T cell repertoires in COVID-19. The assay was immunoSEQ multiplex PCR, and TCRdb's table has in-frame clones only and misses some. The table includes 130,000 or so clones, roughly 78% detected once. Specimen: peripheral blood. All receptors derive from a man aged 55 to 69 with active or convalescent COVID-19.

This clone was seen only once. The chain uses TRBV9 and TRBJ2-1; D possibly corresponds to TRBD2 (6 bases). Germline CDR1 SGDLS, CDR2 YYNGEE. The germline V and J ends were trimmed by 2 bases and 3 bases, with 21 bases remaining between them. The CDR3 sequence is 18 residues long. The CDR3 loop reads CASSVAPNSGTGYNEQFF. CDR3 DNA: TGTGCCAGCAGCGTGGCCCCAAATAGCGGAACCGGCTACAATGAGCAGTTCTTC. Full variable domain (outside the CDR3, taken from reference TRBV9 and TRBJ2-1): DSGVTQTPKHLITATGQRVTLRCSPRSGDLSVYWYQQSLDQGLQFLIQYYNGEERAKGNILERFSAQQFPDLHSELNLSSLELGDSALYFCASSVAPNSGTGYNEQFFGPGTRLTVL.

The chain recombines TRBV9 with TRBJ1-3, with 9 bases that match TRBD1. The V segment lost 4 bases and the J segment 5 bases; nucleotides outside the gene matches: 7. The CDR3 runs to 15 residues. Germline V lookup: CDR1 SGDLS, CDR2 YYNGEE. The CDR3 loop reads CASSSGTGSRNTIYF. CDR3 sequence (DNA): TGTGCCAGCAGCTCAGGGACAGGGTCTCGAAACACCATATATTTT.

The chain is built from TRBV30 and TRBJ2-5, with TRBD2 identical over 10 bases. CDR1 is GTSNPN and CDR2 is SVGIG in the germline V gene (reference sequence). The V segment lost 3 bases and the J segment 2 bases; nucleotides outside the gene matches: 9. This CDR3 spans 16 amino acids. CDR3 in DNA: TGTGCCTGGAGACTAGCGGGAACGGGGGGTCAAGAGACCCAGTACTTC. Its translation is CAWRLAGTGGQETQYF.

The rearrangement links TRBV10-2 to TRBJ2-5; 11 bases align to TRBD2. V shed 6 bases, J shed 5 bases, and the junction held 2 bases outside the gene matches. The CDR3 spans 13 residues. In germline, CDR1 is WSHSY, CDR2 SAAADI. The chain's CDR3 is CASSLAGGETQYF. CDR3 nucleotide sequence: TGCGCCAGCAGCTTAGCGGGAGGGGAGACCCAGTACTTC.

This clone was picked up a small number of times. CDR3 in DNA: TGTGCCAGCAGCCAAGCGTCAGGGCCCCAGCATTTT. Encoded protein: CASSQASGPQHF. The rearrangement joins TRBV3-1 (or the pseudogene TRBV3-2) to TRBJ1-5, with no clear D. Trimming removed 1 base at V and 9 bases at J, with 7 bases between. The CDR3 is 12 amino acids. Germline V gene lookup returns CDR1 LGHDT and CDR2 YNNKEL (reference sequence).

The V call is TRBV7-9, the J call TRBJ2-5, with D possibly TRBD2 on 5 matching bases. The CDR3 is 13 amino acids. Germline V lookup: CDR1 SEHNR, CDR2 FQNEAQ (reference sequence). The V and J ends lost 5 bases and 1 base respectively, with 8 bases between them. CDR3 sequence (DNA): TGTGCCAGCAGCAATGGACTCCAAGAGACCCAGTACTTC. It translates to CASSNGLQETQYF.

V gene TRBV6-5 combines with J gene TRBJ2-7; D is unclear. The germline gives CDR1 MNHEY, CDR2 SVGAGI. The V and J ends lost 11 bases and 0 bases respectively, with 11 bases between them. The CDR3 length is 12 residues. The DNA for the CDR3 is TGTGCCGTTCGTGGCAGCTCCTACGAGCAGTACTTC. Protein sequence: CAVRGSSYEQYF.

The rearrangement uses TRBV7-2 and TRBJ2-7; 7 nucleotides line up with TRBD2. V was clipped by 3 bases and J by 3 bases; unmatched bases: 5. The CDR3 has 14 residues. Germline CDR1 is SGHTA and CDR2 is FQGNSA. The CDR3 sequence: CASSLRDYHYEQYF. The CDR3 DNA sequence: TGTGCCAGCAGCTTGCGGGACTACCACTACGAGCAGTACTTC. Full variable domain (outside the CDR3, taken from reference TRBV7-2 and TRBJ2-7): GAGVSQSPSNKVTEKGKDVELRCDPISGHTALYWYRQSLGQGLEFLIYFQGNSAPDKSGLPSDRFSAERTGGSVSTLTIQRTQQEDSAVYLCASSLRDYHYEQYFGPGTRLTVT.

The J gene is TRBJ2-2, the V gene TRBV6-5; D remains unclear. Deletions cut 3 bases from V and 1 base from J, with 6 bases between. Germline V gives CDR1 MNHEY, CDR2 SVGAGI. The CDR3 covers 14 residues. CDR3 bases: TGTGCCAGCAGTTATGGCATGAACACCGGGGAGCTGTTTTTT. It yields the protein CASSYGMNTGELFF.

The V and J genes are TRBV4-2 and TRBJ2-4; 9 bases line up with TRBD1. This CDR3 is built from 15 residues. Germline CDR1 and CDR2: LGHNA and YNFKEQ. The V segment lost 4 bases and the J segment 7 bases; nucleotides outside the gene matches: 8. CDR3 sequence: CASSPSAGQGNIQYF. The CDR3 DNA sequence: TGTGCCAGCAGCCCTTCCGCCGGACAGGGGAACATTCAGTACTTC.

The chain has TRBV6-6 and TRBJ2-1, with D possibly matching TRBD2 (6 bases). CDR1 is MNHNY and CDR2 is SVGAGI in the germline V gene (reference sequence). The CDR3 has 15 amino acids. Trimming took 6 bases from V and 5 from J, leaving 17 bases between them. In DNA, the CDR3 is TGTGCCAGCAGGGGCCCCCGGGACTTGCACAATGAGCAGTTCTTC. This translates into CASRGPRDLHNEQFF.

In its sample, this clone was seen once. This chain links TRBV7-3 with TRBJ2-3; 10 bases match TRBD2. This CDR3 spans 13 amino acids. The trim removed 8 bases at V and 5 bases at J, leaving 4 bases unmatched. Germline lookup yields CDR1 SGHTA and CDR2 FQGTGA. The CDR3 reads CASSSGRIDTQYF. CDR3 nucleotides: TGTGCCAGCTCTAGCGGGAGAATAGATACGCAGTATTTT.

The gene calls are TRBV10-2 and TRBJ1-1; 7 bases agree with TRBD1. The V and J ends lost 6 bases and 8 bases, in that order; junction bases with no gene match: 18. Per the germline V gene, CDR1 is WSHSY and CDR2 is SAAADI. This CDR3 region has 16 residues. The CDR3 sequence: CASRGTVISMGSEAFF. The CDR3 coding sequence is TGCGCCAGCAGGGGGACAGTAATATCTATGGGATCGGAAGCTTTCTTT.

V and J are TRBV7-2 and TRBJ2-3, with 11 nucleotides matching TRBD2. CDR1 and CDR2 from the germline V gene are SGHTA and FQGNSA. The CDR3 runs 16 residues. The junction had 5 bases not matched to a gene; V was cut back by 5 bases and J by 1 base. CDR3 coding DNA: TGTGCCAGCAGCGTACTACTAGCGGGGGGCACAGATACGCAGTATTTT. Translated: CASSVLLAGGTDTQYF. Variable domain in full (rest from reference TRBV7-2 and TRBJ2-3): GAGVSQSPSNKVTEKGKDVELRCDPISGHTALYWYRQSLGQGLEFLIYFQGNSAPDKSGLPSDRFSAERTGGSVSTLTIQRTQQEDSAVYLCASSVLLAGGTDTQYFGPGTRLTVL.

The chain links TRBV2 to TRBJ2-2; TRBD2 agrees at 7 bases. Trimming cost V 2 bases and J 5 bases; bases outside gene matches: 5. CDR1 SNHLY and CDR2 FYNNEI come from the germline V gene. The CDR3 has 15 residues. In DNA, the CDR3 is TGTGCCAGCAGTGAATTGGCGGGAGAGACCGGGGAGCTGTTTTTT. Its protein product is CASSELAGETGELFF.

Only one count was recorded for this clone. The chain employs TRBV7-6 and TRBJ2-3; D unclear. V shed 1 base and J shed 1 base, with 9 bases lying between them. Germline V gene sequence: CDR1 SGHVS, CDR2 FNYEAQ. The CDR3 contains 15 residues. CDR3 amino acids: CASSLDGTRTDTQYF. In nucleotides, the CDR3 is TGTGCCAGCAGCTTAGACGGTACCCGCACAGATACGCAGTATTTT.

DNA for the CDR3: TGTGCCAGCAGTCCCTCGACAGGGGCGAACACTGAAGCTTTCTTT. This translates into CASSPSTGANTEAFF. This rearrangement joins TRBV28 to TRBJ1-1; TRBD1 matches 8 bases. CDR1 and CDR2 (germline): MDHEN, SYDVKM. V trimming: 5 bases; J trimming: 1 base; junction bases outside the gene matches: 6. The length of the CDR3 is 15 residues. The variable domain in full, completed from reference TRBV28 and TRBJ1-1, reads DVKVTQSSRYLVKRTGEKVFLECVQDMDHENMFWYRQDPGLGLRLIYFSYDVKMKEKGDIPEGYSVSREKKERFSLILESASTNQTSMYLCASSPSTGANTEAFFGQGTRLTVV.

This CDR3 reads CASSFGRRGGITEAFF. The CDR3 bases are TGCGCCAGCAGCTTCGGTCGTCGCGGAGGAATCACTGAAGCTTTCTTT. The chain employs TRBV5-1 and TRBJ1-1; D unresolved. The V gene lost 2 bases and the J gene lost 4 bases, with 18 bases spanning the gap. The CDR3 consists of 16 residues. In germline, CDR1 is SGHRS, CDR2 YFSETQ.

This chain uses TRBV7-6 with TRBJ2-7; a weak D match, TRBD1 (6 bases). V lost 10 bases and J lost 4, with 11 bases in between. This CDR3 has 11 amino acids. CDR1 and CDR2 (germline): SGHVS, FNYEAQ. The CDR3 sequence is CATTQGYEQYF. The CDR3 DNA is TGTGCCACCACACAGGGTTACGAGCAGTACTTC.

The rearrangement joins TRBV12-5 to TRBJ2-2; D not certain. V was trimmed by 7 bases and J by 2 bases, leaving 8 bases between them. The CDR3 runs to 13 residues. Per germline, CDR1 LGHNT and CDR2 FRNRAP. CDR3 sequence reads: CASAPLNTGELFF. The CDR3 nucleotides read TGTGCTAGTGCCCCCCTTAACACCGGGGAGCTGTTTTTT.